A single sample is the source of the 29 T cell receptor beta chains below, sequenced in a study of shared clonotypes between healthy human individuals. The table came from immunoSEQ multiplex PCR; TCRdb's copy has only in-frame clones and leaves some out. This table has some 980,000 clones, 76% appearing once. Source material: memory CD4+ T cells sorted from blood. The subset is: CD45RA-negative fraction. Receptors originate from a man between 18 and 35 years old in good health.

The chain has TRBV19 and TRBJ1-3; D is undetermined. The germline V and J ends were trimmed by 7 bases and 0 bases, with 10 bases remaining between them. The germline gives CDR1 LNHDA, CDR2 SQIVND (reference sequence). The CDR3 has 14 amino acids. Written as DNA, the CDR3 is TGTGCCAGTACGGCAGCAAGCTCTGGAAACACCATATATTTT. This sequence encodes CASTAASSGNTIYF. Together with reference TRBV19 and TRBJ1-3, the CDR3 gives the full variable domain: DGGITQSPKYLFRKEGQNVTLSCEQNLNHDAMYWYRQDPGQGLRLIYYSQIVNDFQKGDIAEGYSVSREKKESFPLTVTSAQKNPTAFYLCASTAASSGNTIYFGEGSWLTVV.

V is TRBV30 and J is TRBJ2-2; D ambiguous. Per the germline V gene, CDR1 is GTSNPN and CDR2 is SVGIG (reference sequence). The CDR3 is 15 residues long. The V gene lost 0 bases and the J gene lost 5 bases, with 13 bases spanning the gap. Written as DNA, the CDR3 is TGTGCCTGGAGTGTAGAAAAGGGAAGTACCGGGGAGCTGTTTTTT. This gives the protein CAWSVEKGSTGELFF.

In DNA form, the CDR3 reads TGTGCCAGCAGCGTAGCTAGCGGCCTTACCTACGAGCAGTACTTC. Residues: CASSVASGLTYEQYF. J is TRBJ2-7 and V is TRBV9, with 7 bases fitting TRBD2. The CDR3 loop spans 15 amino acids. CDR1 SGDLS and CDR2 YYNGEE come from the germline V gene. Germline trimming cut 0 bases from V and 2 bases from J; bases unmatched to any gene: 5. Based on the CDR3 plus reference TRBV9 and TRBJ2-7, the full variable domain is DSGVTQTPKHLITATGQRVTLRCSPRSGDLSVYWYQQSLDQGLQFLIQYYNGEERAKGNILERFSAQQFPDLHSELNLSSLELGDSALYFCASSVASGLTYEQYFGPGTRLTVT.

The chain uses TRBV5-1 and TRBJ2-3; 7 positions agree with TRBD1. CDR1 is SGHRS and CDR2 is YFSETQ in the germline V gene. V was clipped by 0 bases and J by 0 bases; unmatched bases: 7. The CDR3 has 17 residues. The CDR3 is CASSLGQGGISTDTQYF. The CDR3 DNA is TGCGCCAGCAGCTTGGGACAGGGTGGGATTAGCACAGATACGCAGTATTTT.

The V call is TRBV7-2, the J call TRBJ2-7; possible D gene TRBD2, 6 bases. Germline lookup yields CDR1 SGHTA and CDR2 FQGNSA. The V end lost 5 bases, the J end lost 3 bases, and 14 bases lay between the germline ends. The CDR3 is made up of 14 amino acids. The CDR3 here is CASSVSGHLYEQYF. The CDR3 bases are TGTGCCAGCAGCGTCAGCGGGCACCTCTACGAGCAGTACTTC.

This clone was seen a single time. V usage is TRBV7-9 and J usage is TRBJ2-1, with TRBD1 identical over 8 bases. Germline assignment: CDR1 SEHNR and CDR2 FQNEAQ (reference sequence). Losses at the gene ends were 5 bases for V and 9 bases for J; bases not matched to a gene: 6. CDR3 length: 13 residues. This CDR3 reads CASSGQGAFEQFF. CDR3 bases: TGTGCCAGCAGCGGGCAGGGGGCGTTTGAGCAGTTCTTC.

V and J are TRBV6-1 and TRBJ1-1; tentatively, D is TRBD1 (5 bases). This CDR3 spans 14 amino acids. V was clipped by 6 bases and J by 5 bases, with 16 bases between them. Germline loops: CDR1 MNHNS, CDR2 SASEGT. The CDR3, as DNA: TGTGCCAGCAGCGCCTTTGGGGCGGGGACTGAAGCTTTCTTT. Protein sequence: CASSAFGAGTEAFF.

The chain has TRBV11-3 and TRBJ2-2; 7 nucleotides agree with TRBD1. CDR1 and CDR2 (germline): SGHNT, YENEEA. The CDR3 runs 15 residues. Unmatched junction bases numbered 8, after V lost 5 bases and J lost 5 bases. CDR3 amino acids: CASSPARGLTGELFF. The CDR3, as DNA: TGTGCCAGCAGCCCCGCGAGGGGGCTTACCGGGGAGCTGTTTTTT.

About this clone: A read error may account for a junction end that differs from germline. This chain uses TRBV7-7 with TRBJ2-3; the match to TRBD2 covers 7 bases. This CDR3 is 15 amino acids long. From germline, CDR1 is SSHAT and CDR2 FNYEAQ (reference sequence). CDR3 protein: CASSSSGGSTDTQYF. The CDR3 DNA sequence: TGTGCTAGCAGCAGCTCGGGGGGTAGCACAGATACGCAGTATTTT.

V gene TRBV29-1 combines with J gene TRBJ1-2; D is ambiguous. The germline CDR1 and CDR2 sequences are SQVTM and ANQGSEA. This CDR3 has 9 amino acids. Trimming cost V 6 bases and J 5 bases, with 4 bases left between them. CDR3 in DNA: TGCAGCGTGGGGTATGGCTACACCTTC. As protein: CSVGYGYTF.

The chain combines TRBV5-6 with TRBJ1-5; no definite D call. Trimming removed 0 bases at V and 3 bases at J, with 10 bases between. This CDR3 spans 15 amino acids. Per germline, CDR1 SGHDT and CDR2 YYEEEE. CDR3: CASSLEGGPNQPQHF. DNA for the CDR3: TGTGCCAGCAGCTTGGAAGGAGGGCCCAATCAGCCCCAGCATTTT.

The J gene is TRBJ1-2, the V gene TRBV6-1; the D gene is possibly TRBD1 (5 bases). The germline V and J ends were trimmed by 2 bases and 8 bases, with 12 bases remaining between them. This CDR3 contains 13 residues. Looked up from germline, CDR1 is MNHNS and CDR2 is SASEGT. The CDR3 here is CASSERVGVGYTF. The CDR3, as DNA: TGTGCCAGCAGTGAACGTGTAGGGGTCGGCTACACCTTC.

In its sample, this clone was seen once. The rearrangement links TRBV6-1 to TRBJ2-4; 9 positions agree with TRBD1. With V trimmed by 10 bases and J by 9 bases, 13 bases remained unmatched. This CDR3 has 14 residues. Germline V gives CDR1 MNHNS, CDR2 SASEGT. The chain's CDR3 is CATSRDRDGGIQYF. DNA of the CDR3: TGTGCCACCTCGAGGGACAGGGACGGAGGCATTCAGTACTTC.

V and J are TRBV30 and TRBJ1-2, with a tentative D call TRBD1 (6 bases). The germline V gene encodes CDR1 GTSNPN and CDR2 SVGIG (reference sequence). The CDR3 length is 11 residues. V gave up 2 bases and J gave up 7 bases, with 8 bases separating them. CDR3 region: CAWSPGAGYTF. Here the CDR3 DNA reads TGTGCCTGGAGTCCGGGGGCTGGCTACACCTTC. The full variable domain, completed using reference TRBV30 and TRBJ1-2, is SQTIHQWPATLVQPVGSPLSLECTVEGTSNPNLYWYRQAAGRGLQLLFYSVGIGQISSEVPQNLSASRPQDRQFILSSKKLLLSDSGFYLCAWSPGAGYTFGSGTRLTVV.

The rearrangement joins TRBV18 to TRBJ2-7; D possibly uses TRBD1 or TRBD2 (5 bases each). With 5 bases removed from V and 2 bases from J, the gap between germline ends came to 10 bases. The CDR3 runs to 13 residues. The germline CDR1 and CDR2 sequences are KGHSH and LQKENI. The CDR3 DNA reads TGTGCCAGCTCAAGGGACGGAACCTACGAGCAGTACTTC. It encodes CASSRDGTYEQYF.

J is TRBJ2-3 and V is TRBV6-1; 7 bases are a match to TRBD2. The CDR3 runs to 15 residues. Germline V lookup: CDR1 MNHNS, CDR2 SASEGT. The J segment lost 4 bases and the V segment lost 6 bases, leaving 10 bases of the junction unmatched. This CDR3 reads CASSRFEGRADTQYF. The CDR3 DNA sequence: TGTGCCAGCAGCCGCTTCGAGGGGAGGGCAGATACGCAGTATTTT.

The rearrangement uses TRBV7-2 and TRBJ1-6; 7 nucleotides agree with TRBD1. The CDR3 contains 14 residues. With 5 bases clipped from V and 6 bases from J, the junction kept 4 bases outside the gene matches. The germline V gene encodes CDR1 SGHTA and CDR2 FQGNSA. In DNA form, the CDR3 reads TGTGCCAGCAGCCCCAACAGGGGTAATTCACCCCTCCACTTT. Amino acids: CASSPNRGNSPLHF.

This clone showed up just a few times. V is TRBV7-8 and J is TRBJ1-1; D is uncertain. The germline V and J ends were trimmed by 6 bases and 0 bases, with 11 bases remaining between them. Germline V lookup: CDR1 SGHVS, CDR2 FQNEAQ. This CDR3 spans 14 amino acids. The CDR3 sequence: CASRRTELNTEAFF. The CDR3 nucleotides read TGTGCCAGCAGACGGACGGAGTTGAACACTGAAGCTTTCTTT.

The rearrangement links TRBV19 to TRBJ2-2, with D perhaps matching TRBD1 (6 bases). Germline CDR1 reads LNHDA; CDR2 reads SQIVND (reference sequence). The CDR3 is 15 residues long. V shed 6 bases and J shed 1 base, with 12 bases lying between them. CDR3 DNA sequence: TGTGCCAGTAGAAACAGGGTCTTGAACACCGGGGAGCTGTTTTTT. Translation gives CASRNRVLNTGELFF.

The V call is TRBV6-1, the J call TRBJ1-2; no definite D call. This CDR3 contains 12 residues. CDR1 is MNHNS, CDR2 SASEGT, per germline. V was trimmed by 6 bases and J by 8 bases, leaving 13 bases between them. This CDR3 reads CASRPEKTGYTF. CDR3 nucleotides: TGTGCCAGCAGGCCAGAAAAAACGGGCTACACCTTC.

J is TRBJ2-7 and V is TRBV10-3; D possibly matches TRBD1 or TRBD2 (5 bases each). The CDR3 spans 12 residues. V dropped 7 bases and J dropped 6 bases, with 13 bases sitting between them. Germline lookup yields CDR1 ENHRY and CDR2 SYGVKD. CDR3 DNA: TGTGCCATCACGGGGACCTATGGCGAGCAGTACTTC. As protein: CAITGTYGEQYF.

V is TRBV2 and J is TRBJ1-6; D not resolved. The V gene lost 5 bases and the J gene lost 15 bases, with 14 bases spanning the gap. The CDR3 spans 12 residues. Germline values: CDR1 SNHLY, CDR2 FYNNEI. The CDR3 region has the DNA TGTGCCAGCAGTCGGACTACTTCCCACCTCCACTTT. Encoded protein: CASSRTTSHLHF. Full variable domain (remainder filled in from reference TRBV2 and TRBJ1-6): EPEVTQTPSHQVTQMGQEVILRCVPISNHLYFYWYRQILGQKVEFLVSFYNNEISEKSEIFDDQFSVERPDGSNFTLKIRSTKLEDSAMYFCASSRTTSHLHFGNGTRLTVT.

CDR3 sequence (DNA): TGCGCCAGCAGTGACCCCGGGACAACTTCGCGAAAACTGTTTTTT. Amino acids: CASSDPGTTSRKLFF. The V gene is TRBV10-2, the J gene TRBJ1-4, with D tentatively TRBD1 (6 bases). Germline V gene sequence: CDR1 WSHSY, CDR2 SAAADI. The CDR3 has 15 amino acids. Trimming took 3 bases from V and 10 from J, leaving 18 bases between them.

V is TRBV6-5 and J is TRBJ1-4; the D is unclear. The V gene lost 0 bases and the J gene lost 9 bases, with 14 bases spanning the gap. The CDR3 runs 15 residues. The germline CDR1 and CDR2 sequences are MNHEY and SVGAGI. The CDR3 nucleotides read TGTGCCAGCAGTTACTCCGGGCTTCGGGAGAAAAAACTGTTTTTT. Translation: CASSYSGLREKKLFF.

This chain joins TRBV6-6 and TRBJ1-1; D uncertain. Germline V CDR1 and CDR2: MNHNY, SVGAGI (reference sequence). The CDR3 extends over 13 amino acids. V lost 5 bases and J 0 bases, leaving 7 bases between the germline ends. The CDR3 bases are TGTGCCAGCAGTCGTTCGATGAACACTGAAGCTTTCTTT. This sequence encodes CASSRSMNTEAFF.

J is TRBJ2-7 and V is TRBV10-1; D unclear. CDR3 length: 15 residues. The germline V gene has CDR1 WNHNN and CDR2 SYGVQD (reference sequence). V was pared by 0 bases and J by 0 bases, with 9 bases between. The CDR3, as DNA: TGCGCCAGCAGTGAGTCGGGCAGCCGCTCCTACGAGCAGTACTTC. As protein: CASSESGSRSYEQYF.

V gene TRBV10-3 combines with J gene TRBJ2-7; perhaps D is TRBD1 or TRBD2 (5 bases each). Trimming cost V 2 bases and J 2 bases, with 10 bases left between them. This CDR3 is 14 amino acids long. Per germline, CDR1 ENHRY and CDR2 SYGVKD. This chain's CDR3 is CAISEGTGTYEQYF. As DNA, the CDR3 is TGTGCCATCAGTGAGGGGACGGGGACCTACGAGCAGTACTTC.

The chain employs TRBV5-1 and TRBJ2-5; D uncertain. Trimming took off 1 base at V and 2 bases at J, with 9 bases between the two ends. This CDR3 contains 14 residues. Per the germline V gene, CDR1 is SGHRS and CDR2 is YFSETQ. This CDR3 reads CASSLRQAQETQYF. CDR3 DNA sequence: TGCGCCAGCAGCTTGCGACAAGCACAAGAGACCCAGTACTTC.

V usage is TRBV2 and J usage is TRBJ2-2, with a possible D match to TRBD2 (6 bases). This CDR3 region has 14 residues. With 6 bases removed from V and 5 bases from J, the gap between germline ends came to 13 bases. Germline V CDR1 and CDR2: SNHLY, FYNNEI. This CDR3 is CASRGGVETGELFF. The CDR3 DNA is TGTGCCAGCAGGGGGGGAGTTGAAACCGGGGAGCTGTTTTTT.